Below, 16 T cell receptor beta chains from the same sample are listed, as sequenced in a study of T cell repertoires in cytomegalovirus infection. TCRdb ran MiXCR on the reads and lists one entry per CDR3 protein. Of 150,000 to 200,000 distinct CDR3 sequences in the sample, approximately 19% were seen once. Sequencing was carried out using PBMCs. The source of these receptors is a human donor in good health (CMV status not recorded). Some clones in this sample may be carry-over from other donors' samples.

This clonotype showed up many times. The V and J genes are TRBV7-8 and TRBJ2-1, with 7 bases identical to TRBD1. The J segment lost 3 bases and the V segment lost 5 bases, leaving 25 bases of the junction unmatched. This CDR3 region has 21 residues. From germline, CDR1 is SGHVS and CDR2 FQNEAQ. CDR3 nucleotide sequence: TGTGCCAGCAGCCTCACCCCAACCCTCAAAAGGACAGGAGGATTCTACAATGAGCAGTTCTTC. This sequence encodes CASSLTPTLKRTGGFYNEQFF.

The J gene is TRBJ2-7, the V gene TRBV20-1, with D possibly matching TRBD1 (5 bases). Between the trimmed V and J ends, which lost 4 bases and 7 bases, there was a span of 14 bases. Germline V gene data show CDR1 as DFQATT and CDR2 as SNEGSKA (reference sequence). This CDR3 is built from 12 residues. CDR3: CSATPGNWEQYF. The CDR3 coding sequence is TGCAGTGCTACCCCAGGGAATTGGGAGCAGTACTTC.

The chain employs TRBV6-2 or TRBV6-3 and TRBJ2-1; D not resolved. V lost 2 bases to trimming and J lost 4 bases, with 9 bases between them. CDR3 length: 14 residues. Germline V CDR1 and CDR2: MNHEY, SVGEGT. DNA of the CDR3: TGTGCCAGCAGTTACGAAGGTCAGTACAATGAGCAGTTCTTC. Translating gives CASSYEGQYNEQFF.

This sequence joins TRBV5-4 and TRBJ2-5; D may be TRBD2 (6 bases). CDR1 SGHNT and CDR2 YYREEE come from the germline V gene (reference sequence). V was pared by 5 bases and J by 3 bases, with 14 bases between. CDR3 length: 14 amino acids. CDR3 sequence reads: CASSSGASEETQYF. The CDR3 DNA is TGTGCCAGCAGTTCCGGGGCTAGCGAAGAGACCCAGTACTTC.

This clonotype has a handful of counts. V usage is TRBV4-1 and J usage is TRBJ2-7, with D unclear. Trimming removed 4 bases from V and 0 bases from J, with 7 bases in between. The CDR3 is 13 residues long. Germline values: CDR1 MGHRA, CDR2 YSYEKL. The CDR3 loop is CASSPAGSYEQYF. CDR3 in DNA: TGCGCCAGCAGCCCGGCAGGCTCCTACGAGCAGTACTTC.

V usage is TRBV12-3 or TRBV12-4 and J usage is TRBJ2-7, with TRBD1 identical over 10 bases. The CDR3 length is 13 residues. V shed 6 bases and J 4 bases; nucleotides not matched to a gene: 3. This CDR3 is CASSSDRGYEQYF. The CDR3 coding sequence is TGTGCCAGCAGCTCGGACAGGGGGTACGAGCAGTACTTC.

The sample holds a few counts of this clonotype. The V and J genes are TRBV19 and TRBJ1-1; perhaps TRBD1 as D (6 bases). The CDR3 has 13 residues. V lost 3 bases to trimming and J lost 5 bases, with 10 bases between them. Germline CDR1 and CDR2: LNHDA and SQIVND (reference sequence). CDR3: CASSIGRGTEAFF. CDR3 nucleotide sequence: TGTGCCAGTAGTATCGGCAGGGGTACTGAAGCTTTCTTT. Full variable domain (outside the CDR3, taken from reference TRBV19 and TRBJ1-1): DGGITQSPKYLFRKEGQNVTLSCEQNLNHDAMYWYRQDPGQGLRLIYYSQIVNDFQKGDIAEGYSVSREKKESFPLTVTSAQKNPTAFYLCASSIGRGTEAFFGQGTRLTVV.

This clonotype was found many times. The chain has TRBV10-3 and TRBJ2-7; D might be TRBD2 (5 bases). Germline V gives CDR1 ENHRY, CDR2 SYGVKD. The length of the CDR3 is 13 residues. Trimming shortened V by 4 bases and J by 9 bases, and 16 bases separated the two germline ends. The CDR3 sequence: CAISAGKDYGQYF. The CDR3 bases are TGTGCCATCAGTGCCGGGAAAGATTATGGGCAGTACTTC.

The sample holds many counts of this clonotype. J is TRBJ2-5 and V is TRBV7-6, with D possibly matching TRBD2 (6 bases). The CDR3 runs to 16 residues. The V gene lost 5 bases and the J gene lost 7 bases, with 23 bases spanning the gap. Germline V gives CDR1 SGHVS, CDR2 FNYEAQ. In DNA, the CDR3 is TGTGCCAGCAGCACATCTCTCGTCTCTAGCGAGGGGACCCAGTACTTC. Amino acids: CASSTSLVSSEGTQYF.

In its sample, this clonotype was seen many times. The chain couples TRBV7-3 to TRBJ1-1; possible D gene TRBD1, 5 bases. CDR1 is SGHTA, CDR2 FQGTGA, per germline. The ends were cut back, 5 bases at V and 3 bases at J, with 13 bases in the middle. CDR3 length: 14 residues. The CDR3: CASSSGAADTEAFF. As DNA, the CDR3 is TGTGCCAGCAGCAGCGGGGCAGCGGACACTGAAGCTTTCTTT.

In its sample, this clonotype was seen many times. This chain connects TRBV7-2 to TRBJ2-2; 16 bases align to TRBD2. V shed 5 bases, J shed 5 bases, and the junction held 8 bases outside the gene matches. CDR3 length: 18 amino acids. CDR1 and CDR2 (germline): SGHTA, FQGNSA. The CDR3, as DNA: TGTGCCAGCAGCCCGGCGGGACTAGCGGGAGGGCGGACCGGGGAGCTGTTTTTT. It is translated as CASSPAGLAGGRTGELFF.

With respect to this clonotype: One end of the junction does not line up with germline, which may come from a read error. This chain connects TRBV14 to TRBJ1-3; D is uncertain. CDR3 size: 16 residues. Germline CDR1 is SGHDN and CDR2 is FVKESK. The CDR3 loop reads CTSSQDSREESYTIYF. As DNA, the CDR3 is TGTACCAGCAGCCAAGATAGCCGAGAAGAGAGTTACACCATATATTTT.

Concerning this clonotype: The CDR3 does not end in the conserved phenylalanine or tryptophan, so this is likely a read error. The chain carries TRBV11-1 and TRBJ1-2, with TRBD1 as a possible D gene (6 bases). This CDR3 has 14 residues. V lost 5 bases and J lost 3, with 13 bases in between. Germline CDR1 SGHAT, CDR2 FQDESV (reference sequence). CDR3 protein: CASSRTDLDYGYTS. The CDR3 DNA reads as TGTGCCAGCAGCCGGACAGATCTGGACTATGGCTACACCTCC.

This chain links TRBV4-1 with TRBJ1-1, with 11 nucleotides matching TRBD1. The CDR3 extends over 17 amino acids. The trim removed 1 base at V and 10 bases at J, leaving 14 bases unmatched. Germline V gene sequence: CDR1 MGHRA, CDR2 YSYEKL. CDR3 nucleotides: TGCGCCAGCAGCCAAGTCAAGGGGACAGGGGGACAGAAGGGAGCTTTCTTT. This gives the protein CASSQVKGTGGQKGAFF.

The CDR3 region has the DNA TGTGCCAGCAGCTTAGTGACTAGCGGAGGCTCCTACAATGAGCAGTTCTTC. As protein: CASSLVTSGGSYNEQFF. The chain combines TRBV7-9 with TRBJ2-1; TRBD2 matches 9 bases. This CDR3 spans 17 amino acids. Unmatched junction bases numbered 4, after V lost 1 base and J lost 0 bases. In germline, CDR1 is SEHNR, CDR2 FQNEAQ (reference sequence).

The rearrangement uses TRBV7-2 and TRBJ2-7; either TRBD1 or TRBD2 may supply D (6 bases each). V was clipped by 3 bases and J by 5 bases, with 17 bases between them. Germline V gives CDR1 SGHTA, CDR2 FQGNSA. The CDR3 sequence is 15 residues long. CDR3 coding DNA: TGTGCCAGCAGCTTTTTTAGGGGGAGGAAAGACGAGCAGTACTTC. As protein: CASSFFRGRKDEQYF.